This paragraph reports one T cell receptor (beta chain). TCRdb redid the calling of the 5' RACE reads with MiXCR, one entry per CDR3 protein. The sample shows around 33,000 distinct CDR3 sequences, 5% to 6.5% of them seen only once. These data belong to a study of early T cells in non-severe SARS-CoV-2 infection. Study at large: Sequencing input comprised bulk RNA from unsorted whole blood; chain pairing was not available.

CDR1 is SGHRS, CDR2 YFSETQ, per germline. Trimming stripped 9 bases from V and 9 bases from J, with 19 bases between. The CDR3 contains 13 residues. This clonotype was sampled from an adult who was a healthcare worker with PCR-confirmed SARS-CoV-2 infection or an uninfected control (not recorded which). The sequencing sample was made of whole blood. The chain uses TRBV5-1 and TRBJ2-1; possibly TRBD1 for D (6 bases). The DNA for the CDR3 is TGCGCCACCGGATTCCTGGGGGCGGGTGAGCAGTTCTTC. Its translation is CATGFLGAGEQFF. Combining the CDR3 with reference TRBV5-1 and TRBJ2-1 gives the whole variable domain KAGVTQTPRYLIKTRGQQVTLSCSPISGHRSVSWYQQTPGQGLQFLFEYFSETQRNKGNFPGRFSGRQFSNSRSEMNVSTLELGDSALYLCATGFLGAGEQFFGPGTRLTVL.